Each of the 7 T cell receptor beta chains below was sequenced from the same sample in a study of blood T cell repertoires in COVID-19. Clones were sequenced by immunoSEQ multiplex PCR, and TCRdb holds only the in-frame ones, with some missing. The sample includes over 60,000 clones, approximately 86% of them seen just once. Sequencing was performed on peripheral blood. All receptors derive from a man between 35 and 55 years old with acute or convalescent COVID-19.

This chain connects TRBV12-5 to TRBJ2-7; perhaps TRBD1 as D (5 bases). This CDR3 spans 13 amino acids. The germline CDR1 and CDR2 sequences are LGHNT and FRNRAP. Trimming left V 1 base short and J 5 bases short, with 9 bases between. This chain's CDR3 is CASGLGQPHEQYF. The DNA for the CDR3 is TGTGCTAGTGGTTTGGGACAGCCCCACGAGCAGTACTTC. Full variable domain (outside the CDR3, taken from reference TRBV12-5 and TRBJ2-7): DARVTQTPRHKVTEMGQEVTMRCQPILGHNTVFWYRQTMMQGLELLAYFRNRAPLDDSGMPKDRFSAEMPDATLATLKIQPSEPRDSAVYFCASGLGQPHEQYFGPGTRLTVT.

A remark on this clone: The sample carries other DNA sequences with the same CDR3. This chain connects TRBV19 to TRBJ2-1; 8 bases agree with TRBD2. This CDR3 is built from 15 residues. The J segment lost 1 base and the V segment lost 4 bases, leaving 3 bases of the junction unmatched. Germline lookup yields CDR1 LNHDA and CDR2 SQIVND (reference sequence). The CDR3 spells CASSRRGDSYNEQFF. CDR3 sequence (DNA): TGTGCCAGTAGTAGGCGGGGGGATTCCTACAATGAGCAGTTCTTC.

The rearrangement uses TRBV7-2 and TRBJ2-1, with D tentatively TRBD2 (5 bases). The CDR3 covers 14 residues. V gave up 8 bases and J gave up 6 bases, with 17 bases separating them. Germline-derived CDR1 and CDR2 are SGHTA and FQGNSA. The CDR3 sequence is CASSLASNLNEQFF. The CDR3 region has the DNA TGTGCCAGCTCCCTAGCCTCCAACCTCAATGAGCAGTTCTTC.

The table lists this clone with a count of one. This chain uses TRBV2 with TRBJ1-4; D not certain. This CDR3 contains 14 residues. Germline V CDR1 and CDR2: SNHLY, FYNNEI. V lost 10 bases and J lost 0, with 12 bases in between. The CDR3 DNA follows: TGTGCCACGCCACACAGAGCAACTAATGAAAAACTGTTTTTT. Amino acid sequence: CATPHRATNEKLFF. Full variable domain (rest looked up from reference TRBV2 and TRBJ1-4): EPEVTQTPSHQVTQMGQEVILRCVPISNHLYFYWYRQILGQKVEFLVSFYNNEISEKSEIFDDQFSVERPDGSNFTLKIRSTKLEDSAMYFCATPHRATNEKLFFGSGTQLSVL.

V is TRBV5-5 and J is TRBJ1-3, with TRBD1 as a possible D gene (6 bases). Between the trimmed V and J ends, which lost 1 base and 0 bases, there was a span of 14 bases. The CDR3 consists of 17 residues. From germline, CDR1 is SGHKS and CDR2 YYEKEE (reference sequence). The CDR3 DNA reads as TGTGCCAGCAGCTTGAACAGGGCCCCGGGCTCTGGAAACACCATATATTTT. Residues: CASSLNRAPGSGNTIYF.

The chain is built from TRBV6-2 or TRBV6-3 and TRBJ2-7, with 10 bases identical to TRBD2. The germline V gene has CDR1 MNHEY and CDR2 SVGEGT. The CDR3 totals 17 residues. Trimming at V came to 0 bases and at J to 1 base, leaving 6 bases not matched to a gene. The CDR3 coding sequence is TGTGCCAGCAGTTACTCGGAGAAACTAGCGGGGTCCTACGAGCAGTACTTC. It specifies CASSYSEKLAGSYEQYF.

The chain couples TRBV30 to TRBJ2-5; weak D call: TRBD2 (7 bases). The CDR3 has 14 amino acids. CDR1 GTSNPN and CDR2 SVGIG come from the germline V gene (reference sequence). Trimming removed 1 base at V and 4 bases at J, with 13 bases between. The chain's CDR3 is CAWSGGGAGETQYF. The CDR3 nucleotides read TGTGCCTGGAGTGGAGGGGGGGCAGGAGAGACCCAGTACTTC.